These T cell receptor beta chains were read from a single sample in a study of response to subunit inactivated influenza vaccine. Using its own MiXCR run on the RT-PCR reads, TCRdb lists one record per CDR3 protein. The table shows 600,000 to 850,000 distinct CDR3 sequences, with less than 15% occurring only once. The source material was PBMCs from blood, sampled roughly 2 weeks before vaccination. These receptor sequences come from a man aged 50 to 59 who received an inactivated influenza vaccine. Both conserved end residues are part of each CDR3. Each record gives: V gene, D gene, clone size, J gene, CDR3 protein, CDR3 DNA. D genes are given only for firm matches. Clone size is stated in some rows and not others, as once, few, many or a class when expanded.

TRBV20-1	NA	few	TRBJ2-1	CSARLAYPNNEQFF	TGCAGTGCTAGACTAGCTTACCCTAACAATGAGCAGTTCTTC
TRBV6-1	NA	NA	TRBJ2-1	CASNVREYNEQFF	TGTGCCAGCAATGTCCGGGAATACAATGAGCAGTTCTTC
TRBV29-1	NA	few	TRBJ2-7	CSVEYSLASTYEQYF	TGCAGCGTTGAATACTCTCTCGCCTCCACCTACGAGCAGTACTTC
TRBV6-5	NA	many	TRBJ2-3	CASSYSRGRDTQYF	TGTGCCAGCAGTTACTCGAGGGGGAGGGATACGCAGTATTTT
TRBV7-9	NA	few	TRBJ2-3	CASSSSDGTDTQYF	TGTGCCAGCAGCTCTAGCGACGGCACAGATACGCAGTATTTT
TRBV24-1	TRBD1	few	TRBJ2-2	CATSATGTGFAGELFF	TGTGCCACCAGTGCCACCGGGACAGGGTTTGCCGGGGAGCTGTTTTTT
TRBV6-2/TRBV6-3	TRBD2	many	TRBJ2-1	CASSYLSGVRSNEQFF	TGTGCCAGCAGTTACCTAAGCGGGGTGAGAAGCAATGAGCAGTTCTTC
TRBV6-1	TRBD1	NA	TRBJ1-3	CASDRGSISGNTIYF	TGTGCCAGCGACAGGGGGTCAATCTCTGGAAACACCATATATTTT
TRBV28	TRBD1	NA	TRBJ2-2	CASSFPGQVLTGELFF	TGTGCCAGCAGTTTCCCGGGACAGGTTCTCACCGGGGAGCTGTTTTTT
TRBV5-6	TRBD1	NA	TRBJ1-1	CASSLGRTGGASPPSNTEAFF	TGTGCCAGCAGCTTGGGACGGACAGGGGGCGCGTCACCCCCCAGCAACACTGAAGCTTTCTTT
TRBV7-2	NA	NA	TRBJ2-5	CASSLSWTQYF	TGTGCCAGCAGCTTATCGTGGACCCAGTACTTC
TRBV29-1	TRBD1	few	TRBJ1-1	CSVQTGGASRNTEAFF	TGCAGCGTGCAAACAGGGGGCGCCTCACGGAACACTGAAGCTTTCTTT
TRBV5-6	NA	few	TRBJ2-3	CASSLAGYQNTDTQYF	TGTGCCAGCAGCTTGGCCGGCTACCAAAACACAGATACGCAGTATTTT
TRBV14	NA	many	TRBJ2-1	CASSQAWLNEQFF	TGTGCCAGCAGCCAGGCCTGGCTCAATGAGCAGTTCTTC
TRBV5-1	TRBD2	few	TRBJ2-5	CASSLWPSGNQETQYF	TGCGCCAGCAGCTTGTGGCCTAGCGGGAACCAAGAGACCCAGTACTTC
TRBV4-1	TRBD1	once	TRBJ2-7	CASSLRQGIGYEQYF	TGCGCCAGCAGCCTAAGACAGGGTATAGGTTACGAGCAGTACTTC
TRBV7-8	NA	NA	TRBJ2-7	CASSLGPLRVMTYEQYF	TGTGCCAGCAGCTTAGGCCCGTTGCGGGTGATGACCTACGAGCAGTACTTC
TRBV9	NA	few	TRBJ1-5	CASSVGSDGSPQHF	TGTGCCAGCAGCGTAGGTTCAGACGGATCGCCCCAGCATTTT
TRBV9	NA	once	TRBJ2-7	CASSQVSAGGEQYF	TGTGCCAGCAGCCAGGTGAGCGCCGGGGGCGAGCAGTACTTC
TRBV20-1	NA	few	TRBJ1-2	CSASPPPGYGYTF	TGCAGTGCTAGCCCCCCCCCGGGGTATGGCTACACCTTC
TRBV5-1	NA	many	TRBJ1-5	CASSFDGSNQPQHF	TGCGCCAGCAGCTTCGACGGCAGCAATCAGCCCCAGCATTTT
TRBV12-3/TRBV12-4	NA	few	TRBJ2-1	CASTNANEQFF	TGTGCCAGCACCAACGCTAATGAGCAGTTCTTC
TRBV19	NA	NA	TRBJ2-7	CASSIAPYEGQYF	TGTGCCAGTAGTATAGCACCTTACGAGGGGCAGTACTTC
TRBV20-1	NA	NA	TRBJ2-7	CSARASGSFSGGQYF	TGCAGTGCTAGAGCCAGCGGGAGCTTCTCAGGGGGGCAGTACTTC
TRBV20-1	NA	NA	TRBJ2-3	CSARGQGTDTQYF	TGCAGTGCTAGAGGGCAGGGGACAGATACGCAGTATTTT
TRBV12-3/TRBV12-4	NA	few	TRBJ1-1	CASMGVANTEAFF	TGTGCCAGCATGGGGGTAGCTAACACTGAAGCTTTCTTT
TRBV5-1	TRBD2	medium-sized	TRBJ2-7	CASSFIEGLAGSEQYF	TGCGCCAGCAGCTTCATTGAGGGACTAGCGGGGAGTGAGCAGTACTTC
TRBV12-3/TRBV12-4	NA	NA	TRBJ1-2	CASRPPTEKDTF	TGTGCCAGCAGACCCCCGACAGAGAAGGACACCTTC
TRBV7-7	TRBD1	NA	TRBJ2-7	CASSEGQGRSYEQYF	TGTGCTAGCAGCGAGGGACAGGGAAGATCCTACGAGCAGTACTTC
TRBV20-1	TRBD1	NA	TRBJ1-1	CSARDPGRGIFAFF	TGCAGTGCTAGAGATCCGGGCAGGGGGATTTTCGCTTTCTTT
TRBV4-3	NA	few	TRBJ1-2	CASSQYGAGYTF	TGCGCCAGCAGCCAATATGGAGCTGGCTACACCTTC
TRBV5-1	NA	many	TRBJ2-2	CASSGDGTHAFF	TGCGCCAGCAGCGGAGACGGGACACACGCGTTTTTT
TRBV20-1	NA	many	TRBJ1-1	CSAPRPAGDTEAFF	TGCAGTGCTCCCCGACCGGCAGGGGATACTGAAGCTTTCTTT
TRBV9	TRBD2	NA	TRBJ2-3	CASSDGTSGPDTQYF	TGTGCCAGCAGCGACGGGACTAGCGGCCCAGATACGCAGTATTTT
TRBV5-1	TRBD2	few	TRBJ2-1	CASSPSGGTTYNEQFF	TGCGCCAGCAGCCCCAGCGGGGGAACGACCTACAATGAGCAGTTCTTC
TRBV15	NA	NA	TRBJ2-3	CATSSSSDTQYF	TGTGCCACCAGCAGTTCATCAGATACGCAGTATTTT
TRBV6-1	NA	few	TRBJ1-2	CASSRLAGDYGYTF	TGTGCCAGCAGCAGACTAGCCGGCGACTATGGCTACACCTTC
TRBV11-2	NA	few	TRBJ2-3	CASTPLSDTQYF	TGTGCCAGCACCCCCCTCTCAGATACGCAGTATTTT
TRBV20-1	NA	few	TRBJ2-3	CSARGRPTDTQYF	TGCAGTGCTAGGGGCAGACCCACAGATACGCAGTATTTT
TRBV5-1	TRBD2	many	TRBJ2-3	CASRWTSGSGDTQYF	TGCGCCAGCAGATGGACTAGCGGGAGTGGAGATACGCAGTATTTT